This T cell receptor beta chain stems from a study of T cell clones after liver transplantation. At the level of the study: Draws occurred before transplant, before withdrawal, and after complete or failed withdrawal.

This clone was observed a few times. Its specificity is unknown. CD3+CD4+ and CD3+CD8+ cells were FACS-sorted from thawed unstimulated PBMCs. Sequencing used immunoSEQ multiplex PCR; TCRdb keeps in-frame clones, though not all of them. The profile shows under 150,000 clones, about nine tenths of them singletons. General study results and limits: Conclusions were preliminary, with small, heterogeneous patient groups. Circulating graft-donor-reactive CD4 TCRbeta sequences fell significantly post-transplant in most of the 8 subjects.

CDR1 is MDHEN and CDR2 is SYDVKM in the germline V gene. Trimming shortened V by 3 bases and J by 4 bases, and 15 bases separated the two germline ends. The CDR3 length is 15 residues. This material consisted of CD4+ T cells from blood, taken 12 months after liver transplant. The chain joins TRBV28 to TRBJ1-2; D possibly corresponds to TRBD1 (6 bases). The receptor was isolated from a human patient who received a liver transplant. Some T cells may be graft donor cells. CDR3 nucleotides: TGTGCCAGCAGTTTTCCGCAGGGGCCACTCTATGGCTACACCTTC. Residues: CASSFPQGPLYGYTF.